The 19 T cell receptor beta chains in this list originate from one sample, sequenced in a study of blood T cell repertoires in COVID-19. Data came from immunoSEQ multiplex PCR; TCRdb stores just in-frame clones and leaves some out. The data show 250,000 to 300,000 clones, 85% to 90% seen once. Specimen: peripheral blood. These receptors all come from a woman aged 55-70 years with COVID-19, enrolled during active disease.

The chain employs TRBV6-1 and TRBJ2-1; D is unresolved. CDR3 length: 13 amino acids. V was trimmed by 1 base and J by 4 bases, leaving 5 bases between them. The germline V gene has CDR1 MNHNS and CDR2 SASEGT. CDR3 residues: CASSEGRYNEQFF. In nucleotides, the CDR3 is TGTGCCAGCAGTGAAGGCAGATACAATGAGCAGTTCTTC.

The chain has TRBV4-2 and TRBJ1-4; the D gene is possibly TRBD1 (5 bases). Trimming removed 0 bases from V and 0 bases from J, with 14 bases in between. In germline, CDR1 is LGHNA, CDR2 YNFKEQ. The CDR3 is 18 residues long. CDR3 region: CASSQDPRGWATNEKLFF. CDR3 sequence (DNA): TGTGCCAGCAGCCAAGACCCTCGGGGGTGGGCAACTAATGAAAAACTGTTTTTT.

This sequence joins TRBV7-3 and TRBJ2-3; 9 positions match TRBD2. Germline CDR1 and CDR2: SGHTA and FQGTGA. The V gene end was trimmed by 0 bases and the J gene end by 4 bases; junction bases not matched to a gene: 8. The CDR3 has 17 amino acids. The CDR3, as DNA: TGTGCCAGCAGCTTAACCTTGCGGGGGGGAGGTGCAGATACGCAGTATTTT. This gives the protein CASSLTLRGGGADTQYF.

The chain has TRBV18 and TRBJ2-1, with 8 bases aligning to TRBD1. Trimming cost V 0 bases and J 4 bases; bases outside gene matches: 5. The CDR3 is 16 residues long. Per germline, CDR1 KGHSH and CDR2 LQKENI. The CDR3 nucleotides are TGTGCCAGCTCACCACCGACAGGGGTGGCGTACAATGAGCAGTTCTTC. This codes for CASSPPTGVAYNEQFF.

The sample holds a few counts of this clone. The rearrangement joins TRBV27 to TRBJ1-5; weak D call: TRBD1 (5 bases). V gave up 6 bases and J gave up 4 bases, with 16 bases separating them. Germline CDR1 is MNHEY and CDR2 is SMNVEV (reference sequence). The CDR3 length is 15 residues. The CDR3, as DNA: TGTGCCAGCAGGCCCGTAGACAGAAGGAATCAGCCCCAGCATTTT. Translating gives CASRPVDRRNQPQHF.

The chain has TRBV4-1 and TRBJ2-6; TRBD2 aligns across 13 bases. The junction had 9 bases not matched to a gene; V was cut back by 4 bases and J by 0 bases. Germline loops: CDR1 MGHRA, CDR2 YSYEKL. This CDR3 comprises 20 residues. The CDR3 loop reads CASSRLLAGGPNSGANVLTF. The CDR3 DNA is TGCGCCAGCAGCCGACTACTAGCGGGGGGGCCTAACTCTGGGGCCAACGTCCTGACTTTC.

The J gene is TRBJ2-7, the V gene TRBV18, with 8 positions matching TRBD1. This CDR3 is 15 amino acids long. Germline V lookup: CDR1 KGHSH, CDR2 LQKENI. With V trimmed by 4 bases and J by 2 bases, 7 bases remained unmatched. CDR3 nucleotides: TGTGCCAGCTCACAAAGCAGGGGGCGCACCTACGAGCAGTACTTC. Translating gives CASSQSRGRTYEQYF.

The chain has TRBV9 and TRBJ1-1, with TRBD1 as a possible D gene (5 bases). Germline V gene data show CDR1 as SGDLS and CDR2 as YYNGEE. Trimming took off 0 bases at V and 5 bases at J, with 8 bases between the two ends. This CDR3 contains 13 residues. CDR3 residues: CASSVEQGTEAFF. The DNA for the CDR3 is TGTGCCAGCAGCGTAGAGCAGGGTACTGAAGCTTTCTTT.

The gene calls are TRBV6-5 and TRBJ1-5, with TRBD1 identical over 10 bases. Germline V gene data show CDR1 as MNHEY and CDR2 as SVGAGI. CDR3 length: 12 residues. V shed 9 bases, J shed 7 bases, and the junction held 3 bases outside the gene matches. The CDR3 coding sequence is TGTGCCAGTGGGGACAGGGGCCAGCCCCAGCATTTT. Encoded protein: CASGDRGQPQHF.

This clone was counted only a few times. This chain joins TRBV9 and TRBJ2-2; no reliable D call. Trimming removed 5 bases from V and 7 bases from J, with 12 bases in between. CDR1 is SGDLS, CDR2 YYNGEE, per germline. CDR3 length: 13 residues. The CDR3 bases are TGTGCCAGCAGGACGGAGCCTTACGGGGAGCTGTTTTTT. Residues: CASRTEPYGELFF.

The chain uses TRBV7-6 and TRBJ1-3, with a possible D match to TRBD1 (6 bases). Between the trimmed V and J ends, which lost 2 bases and 0 bases, there was a span of 8 bases. The germline gives CDR1 SGHVS, CDR2 FNYEAQ. The CDR3 totals 15 residues. The CDR3 nucleotides read TGTGCCAGCAGCTTACAGGGGAACTCTGGAAACACCATATATTTT. This codes for CASSLQGNSGNTIYF. The whole variable domain, remainder taken from reference TRBV7-6 and TRBJ1-3, is GAGVSQSPRYKVTKRGQDVALRCDPISGHVSLYWYRQALGQGPEFLTYFNYEAQQDKSGLPNDRFSAERPEGSISTLTIQRTEQRDSAMYRCASSLQGNSGNTIYFGEGSWLTVV.

The J gene is TRBJ1-1, the V gene TRBV12-3 or TRBV12-4; 7 bases align to TRBD1. V gave up 9 bases and J gave up 10 bases; unmatched junction bases: 11. CDR3 length equals 12 residues. In DNA, the CDR3 is TGTGCCAGGGCGACAGGGCCCCTCTCAGCTTTCTTT. Translating it yields CARATGPLSAFF.

V and J are TRBV5-5 and TRBJ1-1; possible D gene TRBD1, 5 bases. This CDR3 has 17 residues. V was trimmed by 3 bases and J by 6 bases, leaving 24 bases between them. CDR1 SGHKS and CDR2 YYEKEE come from the germline V gene (reference sequence). CDR3 nucleotide sequence: TGTGCCAGCAGCTCGCCCTGGGGGGGGACTTTAGCTTCTGAAGCTTTCTTT. The encoded protein is CASSSPWGGTLASEAFF.

This chain uses TRBV14 with TRBJ1-3; 7 positions match TRBD1. The CDR3 is 16 amino acids. Looked up from germline, CDR1 is SGHDN and CDR2 is FVKESK. With V trimmed by 4 bases and J by 2 bases, 8 bases remained unmatched. The CDR3 sequence: CASSRPGTATGNTIYF. The CDR3 coding sequence is TGTGCCAGCAGCCGACCCGGGACAGCGACTGGAAACACCATATATTTT. The variable domain in full, completed from reference TRBV14 and TRBJ1-3, reads EAGVTQFPSHSVIEKGQTVTLRCDPISGHDNLYWYRRVMGKEIKFLLHFVKESKQDESGMPNNRFLAERTGGTYSTLKVQPAELEDSGVYFCASSRPGTATGNTIYFGEGSWLTVV.

This chain uses TRBV15 with TRBJ1-5, with a tentative D call TRBD1 (6 bases). V lost 0 bases, J lost 8 bases, and 14 bases lay in between. Germline CDR1 is LNHNV and CDR2 is YYDKDF (reference sequence). This CDR3 is built from 15 residues. The CDR3 sequence: CATSRDFQGQEPQHF. For the CDR3, the DNA is TGTGCCACCAGCAGAGATTTTCAGGGGCAAGAGCCCCAGCATTTT. Together with reference TRBV15 and TRBJ1-5, the CDR3 gives the full variable domain: DAMVIQNPRYQVTQFGKPVTLSCSQTLNHNVMYWYQQKSSQAPKLLFHYYDKDFNNEADTPDNFQSRRPNTSFCFLDIRSPGLGDTAMYLCATSRDFQGQEPQHFGDGTRLSIL.

The chain couples TRBV7-8 to TRBJ1-2; D may be TRBD1 (6 bases). Trimming pared 1 base from V and 5 bases from J, leaving 11 bases between. CDR3 length: 14 amino acids. The germline gives CDR1 SGHVS, CDR2 FQNEAQ. CDR3 loop: CASSLGSQGYGYTF. The CDR3 DNA reads as TGTGCCAGCAGCTTAGGGTCCCAGGGGTATGGCTACACCTTC.

V usage is TRBV7-2 and J usage is TRBJ2-7, with D possibly matching TRBD1 (5 bases). CDR3 length equals 15 residues. Germline V gene data show CDR1 as SGHTA and CDR2 as FQGNSA. The V end lost 3 bases, the J end lost 0 bases, and 12 bases lay between the germline ends. CDR3 sequence (DNA): TGTGCCAGCAGCTTCCCCCAAGGGGCCTCCTACGAGCAGTACTTC. Its protein product is CASSFPQGASYEQYF. Together with reference TRBV7-2 and TRBJ2-7, the CDR3 gives the full variable domain: GAGVSQSPSNKVTEKGKDVELRCDPISGHTALYWYRQSLGQGLEFLIYFQGNSAPDKSGLPSDRFSAERTGGSVSTLTIQRTQQEDSAVYLCASSFPQGASYEQYFGPGTRLTVT.

The CDR3 protein is CAIRDRGPYEQYF. The CDR3 nucleotides are TGTGCCATCAGGGACAGGGGGCCTTACGAGCAGTACTTC. The genes are TRBV10-3 and TRBJ2-7; 11 nucleotides line up with TRBD1. CDR1 and CDR2 from the germline V gene are ENHRY and SYGVKD. V was clipped by 6 bases and J by 4 bases; unmatched bases: 2. This CDR3 contains 13 residues.

The V call is TRBV6-6, the J call TRBJ1-3; TRBD1 agrees at 7 bases. The CDR3 contains 15 residues. Germline trimming cut 2 bases from V and 8 bases from J; bases unmatched to any gene: 9. Germline V gene sequence: CDR1 MNHNY, CDR2 SVGAGI (reference sequence). The CDR3 loop is CASSYTPYRGHTIYF. The CDR3 DNA reads as TGTGCCAGCAGTTACACCCCATACAGGGGACACACCATATATTTT.